Below, 23 T cell receptor beta chains from the same sample are listed, as sequenced in a study of CD8+ T cells in alopecia areata. Treatment indicated: oral pan-JAK inhibitor, 5-10 mg twice daily. cDNA prepared by RNA extraction and subsequent reverse transcription served as the template for sequencing. Produced via immunoSEQ multiplex PCR; TCRdb's table is partial and in-frame only. This table has more than 130,000 clones, 82% appearing once. The sample here was CD8+ T cells sorted from blood, taken at week 4, from a patient treated with tofacitinib. These TCRs come from a human donor with alopecia areata.

The rearrangement uses TRBV2 and TRBJ2-7; maybe TRBD1 (5 bases). The CDR3 has 16 amino acids. The V gene lost 7 bases and the J gene lost 2 bases, with 21 bases spanning the gap. Per the germline V gene, CDR1 is SNHLY and CDR2 is FYNNEI. CDR3 residues: CASTIAFQGPTYEQYF. In nucleotides, the CDR3 is TGTGCCAGCACCATAGCTTTTCAGGGTCCCACCTACGAGCAGTACTTC.

The chain employs TRBV6-5 and TRBJ1-2; the D gene is possibly TRBD1 (5 bases). V lost 0 bases to trimming and J lost 8 bases, with 10 bases between them. This CDR3 has 13 residues. Germline lookup yields CDR1 MNHEY and CDR2 SVGAGI. The CDR3 reads CASSYSMQGGYTF. The CDR3 nucleotides read TGTGCCAGCAGTTACTCGATGCAGGGAGGCTACACCTTC.

The chain joins TRBV27 to TRBJ2-3; the D gene is possibly TRBD2 (5 bases). V was shortened by 1 base and J by 1 base, with 9 bases between the two germline ends. Germline values: CDR1 MNHEY, CDR2 SMNVEV (reference sequence). CDR3 size: 15 residues. The chain's CDR3 is CASSLFAGGTDTQYF. Here the CDR3 DNA reads TGTGCCAGCAGTTTATTCGCCGGGGGCACAGATACGCAGTATTTT.

The rearrangement links TRBV29-1 to TRBJ2-1; D not resolved. Germline loops: CDR1 SQVTM, CDR2 ANQGSEA. CDR3 length equals 12 residues. The germline V and J ends were trimmed by 0 bases and 7 bases, with 7 bases remaining between them. The CDR3 protein is CSVEEWGNEQFF. The DNA for the CDR3 is TGCAGCGTTGAAGAGTGGGGAAATGAGCAGTTCTTC.

The CDR3 loop is CAISEDRSSYNEQFF. The CDR3 nucleotides are TGTGCCATCAGTGAAGACAGGAGCTCCTACAATGAGCAGTTCTTC. The chain combines TRBV10-3 with TRBJ2-1; perhaps TRBD1 as D (6 bases). The CDR3 contains 15 residues. V lost 3 bases, J lost 0 bases, and 9 bases lay in between. The V gene's germline CDR1 is ENHRY and CDR2 SYGVKD.

A few counts support this clone. A read error may produce the germline difference seen at one junction end. This chain joins TRBV7-7 and TRBJ1-3; D unclear. Germline assignment: CDR1 SSHAT and CDR2 FNYEAQ (reference sequence). CDR3 length: 16 amino acids. The CDR3 DNA reads TGTGCTAGCAGCCCCTCGGGGTACGGATCTGGAAACACCATATATTTT. Translated, it gives CASSPSGYGSGNTIYF.

The chain has TRBV5-6 and TRBJ2-2; the D call may be TRBD1 or TRBD2 (5 bases each). The length of the CDR3 is 16 residues. Trimming stripped 3 bases from V and 4 bases from J, with 16 bases between. In germline, CDR1 is SGHDT, CDR2 YYEEEE. Here the CDR3 DNA reads TGTGCCAGCAGCTGGGGCCCGGGGACCGCCACCGGGGAGCTGTTTTTT. Translated: CASSWGPGTATGELFF.

The chain employs TRBV7-6 and TRBJ2-2, with 10 bases fitting TRBD1. Germline values: CDR1 SGHVS, CDR2 FNYEAQ. The junction had 9 bases not matched to a gene; V was cut back by 7 bases and J by 7 bases. The CDR3 consists of 15 residues. CDR3 sequence: CASMRGTGDNGELFF. In DNA form, the CDR3 reads TGTGCCAGCATGAGGGGGACAGGGGATAACGGGGAGCTGTTTTTT.

The genes are TRBV13 and TRBJ2-7; 9 nucleotides agree with TRBD1. Unmatched junction bases numbered 9, after V lost 8 bases and J lost 7 bases. Germline values: CDR1 PRHDT, CDR2 FYEKMQ (reference sequence). This CDR3 has 13 residues. CDR3 DNA sequence: TGTGCCAGCGGGACAGGGATTTCCGGGGAGCAGTACTTC. Translation gives CASGTGISGEQYF.

The chain uses TRBV6-5 and TRBJ1-5; possibly TRBD1 for D (5 bases). V lost 0 bases to trimming and J lost 3 bases, with 9 bases between them. Germline V gene lookup returns CDR1 MNHEY and CDR2 SVGAGI. The CDR3 runs 15 residues. The CDR3 sequence is CASSYSGQTNQPQHF. For the CDR3, the DNA is TGTGCCAGCAGTTACTCGGGGCAGACCAATCAGCCCCAGCATTTT.

This clone was seen only once. This chain connects TRBV7-9 to TRBJ2-7; D not resolved. The CDR3 is made up of 11 amino acids. Germline CDR1 and CDR2: SEHNR and FQNEAQ (reference sequence). V lost 5 bases to trimming and J lost 3 bases, with 5 bases between them. CDR3 sequence reads: CASSQYYEQYF. The CDR3 nucleotides are TGTGCCAGCAGCCAGTACTACGAGCAGTACTTC.

This clone appeared a few times. The chain recombines TRBV6-6 with TRBJ1-1; possibly TRBD1 for D (5 bases). The CDR3 loop spans 14 amino acids. Germline V gene data show CDR1 as MNHNY and CDR2 as SVGAGI (reference sequence). Trimming took 7 bases from V and 2 from J, leaving 14 bases between them. CDR3 sequence: CASTNLDSNTEAFF. Here the CDR3 DNA reads TGTGCCAGCACTAACCTAGACAGTAACACTGAAGCTTTCTTT.

V and J are TRBV7-9 and TRBJ2-3, with unresolved D. V was pared by 10 bases and J by 2 bases, with 13 bases between. This CDR3 is built from 13 residues. Germline V lookup: CDR1 SEHNR, CDR2 FQNEAQ (reference sequence). CDR3 in DNA: TGTGCCACCTGTCCGGCGGACACAGATACGCAGTATTTT. Translating gives CATCPADTDTQYF. The whole variable domain, filled in from reference TRBV7-9 and TRBJ2-3, reads DTGVSQNPRHKITKRGQNVTFRCDPISEHNRLYWYRQTLGQGPEFLTYFQNEAQLEKSRLLSDRFSAERPKGSFSTLEIQRTEQGDSAMYLCATCPADTDTQYFGPGTRLTVL.

CDR3 sequence (DNA): TGTGCCAGCATAAGGGAACTCATGAACACTGAAGCTTTCTTT. Its translation is CASIRELMNTEAFF. The chain uses TRBV2 and TRBJ1-1, with D hard to call. Trimming cost V 7 bases and J 0 bases, with 12 bases left between them. This CDR3 region has 14 residues. CDR1 is SNHLY and CDR2 is FYNNEI in the germline V gene.

In its sample, this clone was seen a few times. V is TRBV7-9 and J is TRBJ2-1, with D uncertain. This CDR3 region has 12 residues. V shed 5 bases and J shed 3 bases, with 5 bases lying between them. CDR1 is SEHNR and CDR2 is FQNEAQ in the germline V gene (reference sequence). This CDR3 is CASSPNYNEQFF. For the CDR3, the DNA is TGTGCCAGCAGCCCAAACTACAATGAGCAGTTCTTC. Combining the CDR3 with reference TRBV7-9 and TRBJ2-1 gives the whole variable domain DTGVSQNPRHKITKRGQNVTFRCDPISEHNRLYWYRQTLGQGPEFLTYFQNEAQLEKSRLLSDRFSAERPKGSFSTLEIQRTEQGDSAMYLCASSPNYNEQFFGPGTRLTVL.

The rearrangement joins TRBV27 to TRBJ2-1; D gene unclear. Germline V lookup: CDR1 MNHEY, CDR2 SMNVEV (reference sequence). V dropped 2 bases and J dropped 6 bases, with 11 bases sitting between them. This CDR3 is 14 amino acids long. The CDR3 protein is CASSLDFSGNEQFF. CDR3 bases: TGTGCCAGCAGTTTAGACTTCTCGGGCAATGAGCAGTTCTTC.

The chain recombines TRBV4-2 with TRBJ1-5; D remains ambiguous. V lost 0 bases and J 0 bases, leaving 9 bases between the germline ends. This CDR3 is 16 amino acids long. CDR1 is LGHNA, CDR2 YNFKEQ, per germline. CDR3 bases: TGTGCCAGCAGCCAAGAAGTGACGGCTAGCAATCAGCCCCAGCATTTT. Translated, it gives CASSQEVTASNQPQHF.

The rearrangement uses TRBV4-1 and TRBJ2-5; 7 bases are a match to TRBD2. V was pared by 1 base and J by 5 bases, with 7 bases of the junction left unmatched. CDR3 length equals 15 residues. CDR1 and CDR2 from the germline V gene are MGHRA and YSYEKL. The CDR3: CASSQATGGMETQYF. The CDR3 nucleotides read TGCGCCAGCAGCCAAGCCACGGGGGGAATGGAGACCCAGTACTTC.

This chain joins TRBV4-3 and TRBJ1-4; a possible D gene is TRBD1 (5 bases). The CDR3 is 13 amino acids. The germline V and J ends were trimmed by 4 bases and 8 bases, with 11 bases remaining between them. Germline V lookup: CDR1 LGHNA, CDR2 YSLEER. This CDR3 is CASSPGMWEKLFF. In nucleotides, the CDR3 is TGCGCCAGCAGCCCAGGGATGTGGGAAAAACTGTTTTTT.

The chain carries TRBV4-2 and TRBJ1-6; D may be TRBD1 (5 bases). Trimming removed 4 bases at V and 10 bases at J, with 14 bases between. This CDR3 contains 14 residues. Germline V gene lookup returns CDR1 LGHNA and CDR2 YNFKEQ. The CDR3 region is CASSPEGEGSPLHF. The CDR3 DNA sequence: TGTGCCAGCAGCCCGGAAGGGGAAGGGTCACCCCTCCACTTT.

Of note for this clone: The identical CDR3 is also encoded by other nucleotide sequences in the sample. The CDR3 sequence: CASSLSPSGGTDTQYF. The DNA of the CDR3 is TGTGCCAGCAGTTTATCGCCTAGCGGGGGAACAGATACGCAGTATTTT. The chain joins TRBV27 to TRBJ2-3; 10 bases agree with TRBD2. Germline V gene sequence: CDR1 MNHEY, CDR2 SMNVEV (reference sequence). The CDR3 spans 16 residues. The trim removed 0 bases at V and 3 bases at J, leaving 3 bases unmatched.

The V call is TRBV5-4, the J call TRBJ2-3, with 7 bases aligning to TRBD2. J gave up 0 bases and V 5 bases, and 6 bases lay outside the gene matches. Per germline, CDR1 SGHNT and CDR2 YYREEE (reference sequence). The CDR3 totals 15 residues. CDR3 DNA: TGTGCCAGCAGGCCCGCCGGGGGGAGCACAGATACGCAGTATTTT. The encoded protein is CASRPAGGSTDTQYF.

Only one count was recorded for this clone. The chain employs TRBV27 and TRBJ1-4; tentatively, D is TRBD1 (5 bases). Germline-derived CDR1 and CDR2 are MNHEY and SMNVEV (reference sequence). Between the trimmed V and J ends, which lost 2 bases and 5 bases, there was a span of 12 bases. This CDR3 has 15 residues. The CDR3 DNA reads TGTGCCAGCAGTTTAGGGGGACTGTTAAATGAAAAACTGTTTTTT. It codes for CASSLGGLLNEKLFF. The full variable domain, with the rest looked up from reference TRBV27 and TRBJ1-4, is EAQVTQNPRYLITVTGKKLTVTCSQNMNHEYMSWYRQDPGLGLRQIYYSMNVEVTDKGDVPEGYKVSRKEKRNFPLILESPSPNQTSLYFCASSLGGLLNEKLFFGSGTQLSVL.